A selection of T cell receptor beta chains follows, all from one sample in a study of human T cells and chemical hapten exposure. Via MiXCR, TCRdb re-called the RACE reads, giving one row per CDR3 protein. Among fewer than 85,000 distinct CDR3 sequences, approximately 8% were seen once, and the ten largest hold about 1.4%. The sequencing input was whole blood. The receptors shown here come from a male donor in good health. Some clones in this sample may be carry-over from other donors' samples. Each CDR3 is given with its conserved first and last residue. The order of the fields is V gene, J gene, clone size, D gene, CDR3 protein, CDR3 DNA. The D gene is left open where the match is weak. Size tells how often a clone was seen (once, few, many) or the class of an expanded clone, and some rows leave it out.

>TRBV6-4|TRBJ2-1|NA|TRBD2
CASSPQTSGAYNEQFF
TGTGCCAGCAGTCCACAGACTAGCGGAGCCTACAATGAGCAGTTCTTC
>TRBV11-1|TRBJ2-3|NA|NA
CASSLEGEGTDTQYF
TGTGCCAGCAGCCTCGAGGGGGAAGGCACAGATACGCAGTATTTT
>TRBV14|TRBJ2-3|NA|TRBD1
CASSHPTGGADTQYF
TGTGCCAGCAGCCACCCCACAGGGGGCGCAGATACGCAGTATTTT
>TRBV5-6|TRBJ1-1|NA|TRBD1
CASSWGTGRVEGTEAFF
TGTGCCAGCAGCTGGGGGACAGGGCGCGTGGAGGGGACTGAAGCTTTCTTT
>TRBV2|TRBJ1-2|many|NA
CASSPLEGRGYTF
TGTGCCAGCAGTCCACTAGAGGGGCGCGGCTACACCTTC
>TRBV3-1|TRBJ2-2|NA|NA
CASSPSGMGGLGELFF
TGTGCCAGCAGCCCTTCAGGGATGGGAGGTCTCGGGGAGCTGTTTTTT
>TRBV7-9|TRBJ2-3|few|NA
CASSLAQMSTDTQYF
TGTGCCAGCAGCTTAGCCCAGATGAGCACAGATACGCAGTATTTT
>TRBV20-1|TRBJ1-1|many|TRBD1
CSAFYQGAQNTEAFF
TGCAGTGCTTTTTATCAGGGGGCACAGAACACTGAAGCTTTCTTT
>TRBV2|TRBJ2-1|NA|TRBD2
CASSVSSSGGASLYNEQFF
TGTGCCAGCAGTGTCTCGTCTAGCGGGGGGGCCAGCTTGTACAATGAGCAGTTCTTC
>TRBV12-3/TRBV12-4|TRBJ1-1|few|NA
CASSLGPRGTEAFF
TGTGCCAGCAGTTTGGGACCCAGGGGTACTGAAGCTTTCTTT
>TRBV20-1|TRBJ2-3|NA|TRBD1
CSAGRTGVSDTQYF
TGCAGTGCTGGAAGGACAGGGGTCTCAGATACGCAGTATTTT
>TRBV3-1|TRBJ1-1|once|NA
CASRAKSLSRYTEAFF
TGTGCCAGCAGAGCCAAGAGCCTCAGCCGATACACTGAAGCTTTCTTT
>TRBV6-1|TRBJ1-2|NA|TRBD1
CASMRDRAPTYGYTF
TGTGCCAGCATGAGGGACAGGGCGCCAACCTATGGCTACACCTTC
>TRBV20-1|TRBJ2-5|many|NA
CSARTGKETQYF
TGCAGTGCTAGAACGGGGAAAGAGACCCAGTACTTC
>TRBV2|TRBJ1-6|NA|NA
CASSERVGDNSPLHF
TGTGCCAGCAGTGAAAGGGTAGGGGATAATTCACCCCTCCACTTT
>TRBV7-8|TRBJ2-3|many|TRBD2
CASSSPGGSGSTDTQYF
TGTGCCAGCAGCTCCCCGGGGGGTAGCGGGAGCACAGATACGCAGTATTTT
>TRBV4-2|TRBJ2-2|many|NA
CASSQEGSLGGAITGELFF
TGTGCCAGCAGCCAAGAAGGGTCGCTAGGCGGGGCCATCACCGGGGAGCTGTTTTTT
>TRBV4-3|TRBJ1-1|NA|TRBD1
CASSQYGTGGVNTEAFF
TGCGCCAGCAGCCAATATGGGACAGGGGGCGTAAACACTGAAGCTTTCTTT
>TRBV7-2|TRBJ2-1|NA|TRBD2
CASSPGTSAYNEQFF
TGTGCCAGCAGCCCCGGGACTAGCGCTTACAATGAGCAGTTCTTC
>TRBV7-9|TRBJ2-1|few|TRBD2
CASSLATSAYNEQFF
TGTGCCAGCAGCTTAGCAACTAGCGCCTACAATGAGCAGTTCTTC
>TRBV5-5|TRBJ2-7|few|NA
CASSWGDRYEQYF
TGTGCCAGCAGCTGGGGCGATCGCTACGAGCAGTACTTC
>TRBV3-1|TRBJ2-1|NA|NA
CASSQPTLGSNEQFF
TGTGCCAGCAGCCAACCAACCCTGGGGAGTAATGAGCAGTTCTTC
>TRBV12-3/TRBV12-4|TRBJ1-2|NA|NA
CASSLAWISDGYTF
TGTGCCAGCAGTTTAGCGTGGATTTCTGATGGCTACACCTTC
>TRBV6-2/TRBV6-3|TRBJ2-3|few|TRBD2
CASSTGTSGVTDTQYF
TGTGCCAGCAGCACCGGGACTAGCGGGGTCACAGATACGCAGTATTTT
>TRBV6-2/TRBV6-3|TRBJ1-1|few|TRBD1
CASSFPGQMNTEAFF
TGTGCCAGCAGTTTCCCGGGACAGATGAACACTGAAGCTTTCTTT